Listed below are T cell receptor beta chains from one sample, sequenced in a study of PD-L1 blockade in urothelial cancer. Some clones are missing from TCRdb's copy, which holds only in-frame ones; the method was immunoSEQ multiplex PCR. The sample yields around 53,000 clones, around 85% seen once. Material: PBMCs, obtained around atezolizumab (anti-PD-L1) treatment. The source is a man aged 45 to 65 with urothelial cancer. CDR3s include the opening cysteine and the closing phenylalanine or tryptophan. Fields, in order: CDR3 DNA, CDR3 protein, V gene, clone size, J gene, D gene. The D gene is left open where the match is weak. For some rows the clone size is stated as once, few or many, or as a class when expanded; others skip it.

TGTGCCAGCTCAGCACAGGGAGAGGGGGTGGCACCCCTCCACTTT,CASSAQGEGVAPLHF,TRBV18,.,TRBJ1-6,.
TGTGCCAGCAGCCGGTCGTCGGGTACAGATACGCAGTATTTT,CASSRSSGTDTQYF,TRBV4-2,.,TRBJ2-3,.
TGTGCCAGCAGCGTAGGGGATGAGCAGTTCTTC,CASSVGDEQFF,TRBV16,.,TRBJ2-1,.
TGTGCCAGCAGCTTAGTTGGGCAGTCTACCTACGAGCAGTACTTC,CASSLVGQSTYEQYF,TRBV7-9,.,TRBJ2-7,.
TGTGCCAGCAGTTTTGGGCAGGGTAGCAATCAGCCCCAGCATTTT,CASSFGQGSNQPQHF,TRBV27,.,TRBJ1-5,.
TGTGCCAGCAGACATCAGGGATCTCTACGGGAGCAGTACTTC,CASRHQGSLREQYF,TRBV2,.,TRBJ2-7,.
TGCGCCAGCAGCCAAGCGGGGCTAGCGAATAACAATGAGCAGTTCTTC,CASSQAGLANNNEQFF,TRBV4-3,.,TRBJ2-1,.
TGTGCCAGTAGTAGCGACCGGGACTTCCCTGGAAACACCATATATTTT,CASSSDRDFPGNTIYF,TRBV19,.,TRBJ1-3,.
TGCAGCGTTGCTGGCGGGACGGTCACCAATGAGCAGTTCTTC,CSVAGGTVTNEQFF,TRBV29-1,.,TRBJ2-1,.
TGTGCCAGCAGCTTTCCCAGGAACAATGAGCAGTTCTTC,CASSFPRNNEQFF,TRBV7-2,.,TRBJ2-1,.
TGTGCCAGCTCACTGACTAGCGGGAGTACTACCGGGGAGCTGTTTTTT,CASSLTSGSTTGELFF,TRBV18,.,TRBJ2-2,TRBD2
TGTGCCAGCAGTCCCGGCTCTAGCGGGGGGGCAAATGAGCAGTTCTTC,CASSPGSSGGANEQFF,TRBV6-4,.,TRBJ2-1,TRBD2
TGTGCCAGCAGTTTATCGATAAACGGCAGGGATGGAAATGAGCAGTTCTTC,CASSLSINGRDGNEQFF,TRBV27,.,TRBJ2-1,.
TGCGCCAGCAGCCAAGTTGGCAGCTCCTATAATTCACCCCTCCACTTT,CASSQVGSSYNSPLHF,TRBV4-1,.,TRBJ1-6,.
TGTGCCAGCAGTGAACAGGCTGAGACCCAGTACTTC,CASSEQAETQYF,TRBV6-1,.,TRBJ2-5,.
TGCAGCGCTATAGGGACAGGGGGCACAGATACGCAGTATTTT,CSAIGTGGTDTQYF,TRBV29-1,once,TRBJ2-3,TRBD1
TGTGCCAGCAGTTTCAGTCTAGCGGGATTCGATGAGCAGTTCTTC,CASSFSLAGFDEQFF,TRBV27,.,TRBJ2-1,TRBD2
TGTGCCAGCAGCCGCAGTGCGACTAGCGGGGTTCGCTACGAGCAGTACTTC,CASSRSATSGVRYEQYF,TRBV11-2,.,TRBJ2-7,TRBD2
TGTGCCAGCAGCTTAAGACAGGGGGCCGACTATGGCTACACCTTC,CASSLRQGADYGYTF,TRBV7-8,.,TRBJ1-2,TRBD1
TGCGCCAGCAGCGCGCGGACTAGCGGGGGCCTCTACGAGCAGTACTTC,CASSARTSGGLYEQYF,TRBV4-1,.,TRBJ2-7,TRBD2
TGCGCCAGCAGCCCACAGGGTTCAGGGGAGCTGTTTTTT,CASSPQGSGELFF,TRBV4-1,.,TRBJ2-2,.
TGTGCCACCACCAGGGAGGGGCGGAGAGGGACCGGGGAGCTGTTTTTT,CATTREGRRGTGELFF,TRBV19,.,TRBJ2-2,TRBD2
TGTGCCAGCAGCGAAGCAGGGGTTGTCAAAAACATTCAGTACTTC,CASSEAGVVKNIQYF,TRBV6-1,.,TRBJ2-4,.
TGTGCCATCAGCATTGGGGGCGAGGAGCTGTTTTTT,CAISIGGEELFF,TRBV2,.,TRBJ2-2,.
TGTGCCAGCAGTCAAAACTTTCGGGAGCAGTTCTTC,CASSQNFREQFF,TRBV27,.,TRBJ2-1,.
TGCGCCAGCAGCGCGGGACAGGGGTTTGTGGAGTACTTC,CASSAGQGFVEYF,TRBV5-1,.,TRBJ2-7,TRBD1
TGTGCCAGCAGTCCCCCGGGGGGTTCGGGCAATCAGCCCCAGCATTTT,CASSPPGGSGNQPQHF,TRBV28,.,TRBJ1-5,.
TGTGCCAGCAGCTTAAACAGGGAACAGCCCCAGCATTTT,CASSLNREQPQHF,TRBV7-2,.,TRBJ1-5,.
TGTGCCAGCTCACCAACTAGCAATGAGCAGTTCTTC,CASSPTSNEQFF,TRBV18,.,TRBJ2-1,.
TGTGCCACCAGCAGGTCGGGACAGACCTACGAGCAGTACTTC,CATSRSGQTYEQYF,TRBV15,once,TRBJ2-7,TRBD1
TGTGCCATCAGTGATAGCGTGGCCTACGAGCAGTACTTC,CAISDSVAYEQYF,TRBV10-3,.,TRBJ2-7,.
TGTGCTAGTGGTTTGGCCCTAGCGGACCAAGAGACCCAGTACTTC,CASGLALADQETQYF,TRBV12-5,.,TRBJ2-5,TRBD2
TGTGCCAGCAGTTACAAACTAGCGGGAGGGCCATACTACGAGCAGTACTTC,CASSYKLAGGPYYEQYF,TRBV28,.,TRBJ2-7,TRBD2
TGTGCCAGCAGTTACAGTGGGGCAGGCGATACGCAGTATTTT,CASSYSGAGDTQYF,TRBV6-6,.,TRBJ2-3,.
TGTGCCAGCAGCTTAGACAGAGTCGGAAACACCATATATTTT,CASSLDRVGNTIYF,TRBV11-1,.,TRBJ1-3,.
TGTGCCAGCAGCCCGGACAGGGGGTCCCCCAGCTCCTACAATGAGCAGTTCTTC,CASSPDRGSPSSYNEQFF,TRBV7-2,.,TRBJ2-1,TRBD1
TGTGCCAGTAGTAAAGGGGTAGTATACAATGAGCAGTTCTTC,CASSKGVVYNEQFF,TRBV19,.,TRBJ2-1,.
TGTGCCAGCAGTGAGGTGGGGGGTTTGATGAGAAACATTCAGTACTTC,CASSEVGGLMRNIQYF,TRBV2,.,TRBJ2-4,.
TGTGCCAGCAGCTTACAGGGTATCCCTGAAGCTTTCTTT,CASSLQGIPEAFF,TRBV7-3,.,TRBJ1-1,.
TGTGCCAGCAGCGTAGGGGGGGGGCCCGACAATGAGCAGTTCTTC,CASSVGGGPDNEQFF,TRBV9,.,TRBJ2-1,.
TGTGCCAGCAGCCAGAGGCTCCGGGACAGGGGCACTGAAGCTTTCTTT,CASSQRLRDRGTEAFF,TRBV14,.,TRBJ1-1,TRBD1
TGTGCCAGCAGAACCAGGGATTCACCCCTCCACTTT,CASRTRDSPLHF,TRBV7-9,.,TRBJ1-6,.
TGTGCCAGCAGCGCAGGACTCGGTCGATCTGGAAACACCATATATTTT,CASSAGLGRSGNTIYF,TRBV9,many,TRBJ1-3,.
TGTGCCAGCAGTGAGGCAGGGAGGGGCACTGAAGCTTTCTTT,CASSEAGRGTEAFF,TRBV2,.,TRBJ1-1,.
TGTGCCAGCAGCTTGGGACTGGTTTACAATGAGCAGTTCTTC,CASSLGLVYNEQFF,TRBV7-2,.,TRBJ2-1,.
TGTGCCAGTAGTACGGACAGGGCACCCACCGGGGAGCTGTTTTTT,CASSTDRAPTGELFF,TRBV19,.,TRBJ2-2,TRBD1
TGTGCCAGCAGACAGAACAGCCAGTACTTC,CASRQNSQYF,TRBV6-1,.,TRBJ2-5,.
TGTGCCAGCAGCTTAGGGGGGGGAAACACAGATACGCAGTATTTT,CASSLGGGNTDTQYF,TRBV11-2,.,TRBJ2-3,TRBD2
TGTGCTAGTGGTTTGGGGACTAGCGGGGGCAATGAGCAGTTCTTC,CASGLGTSGGNEQFF,TRBV12-5,.,TRBJ2-1,TRBD2
TGTGCCAGCAGCTTAGCGGGGCAGAGCTCCTACAATGAGCAGTTCTTC,CASSLAGQSSYNEQFF,TRBV7-9,.,TRBJ2-1,.
TGTGCCAGCAGTACGGGACAGACGTATGAGCAGTTCTTC,CASSTGQTYEQFF,TRBV6-6,.,TRBJ2-1,TRBD1